This TCR beta chain is drawn from a study of PD-1 blockade in classical Hodgkin lymphoma. Overall study findings and caveats: Only CD4+ TCR diversity, not CD8+, had risen significantly by C4D1. Partial responders and progressors had significantly lower baseline TCR diversity. Reported findings placed baseline TCR diversity lower in newly diagnosed patients (compared with healthy donors).

After autologous stem cell transplantation all patients relapsed, and prior brentuximab vedotin exposure differed between cohorts. On this clone: Its antigen is unidentified.

CDR1 KGHSH and CDR2 LQKENI come from the germline V gene. Trimming removed 3 bases at V and 3 bases at J, with 8 bases between. The CDR3 consists of 13 residues. Sequenced by immunoSEQ multiplex PCR; TCRdb stores in-frame clones only, minus some. The sample records 50,000 or so clones, 73% being singletons. This clonotype was obtained from a human donor with classical Hodgkin lymphoma. This specimen consisted of peripheral blood mononuclear cells (PBMCs), obtained before the second cycle of nivolumab. The chain recombines TRBV18 with TRBJ1-1; no firm D call. This CDR3 is CASSPVGHTEAFF. The CDR3 coding sequence is TGTGCCAGCTCACCCGTAGGGCACACTGAAGCTTTCTTT. The full variable domain, rest sourced from reference TRBV18 and TRBJ1-1, is NAGVMQNPRHLVRRRGQEARLRCSPMKGHSHVYWYRQLPEEGLKFMVYLQKENIIDESGMPKERFSAEFPKEGPSILRIQQVVRGDSAAYFCASSPVGHTEAFFGQGTRLTVV.